Sequencing of this TCR beta chain was carried out in a study of CD8+CD57+ T cells in acquired aplastic anemia. In the study overall: Yields of DNA that came from sorted CD4+ and CD8+ cells averaged approximately 3.5 ug.

Genomic DNA, the template, was used for profiling of the TCR beta VDJ and CDR3. TCRdb re-analysed the reads in MiXCR, keeping a single row per CDR3 protein. There are about 190,000 distinct CDR3 sequences in the sample; about 64% occur only once, and roughly 46% lies in the top ten. V lost 1 base and J lost 7; bases outside the gene matches: 9. The CDR3 spans 14 residues. Germline V gives CDR1 DFQATT, CDR2 SNEGSKA (reference sequence). The sample holds a few counts of this clonotype. Its matching antigen is unknown. Study results and limitations: For CD8+ Simpson's diversity, patients and controls showed no significant difference. Around 30 was the count of CD8+ CDR3 sequences that patients shared with controls.

This clonotype was sampled from a human donor with severe aplastic anemia or a healthy control (not recorded which). The sequencing input was sorted CD4+, CD8+, or CD8+CD57+ T cells (not recorded which) from PBMCs. This chain connects TRBV20-1 to TRBJ2-7; 8 bases map to TRBD1. CDR3 region: CSARVGQGTGEQYF. The DNA for the CDR3 is TGCAGTGCTAGAGTCGGACAGGGAACGGGAGAGCAGTACTTC.